These 20 T cell receptor beta chains originate from one sample sequenced in a study of regulatory T cells in long-lasting Graves disease. Stated time point: newly diagnosed GD, antithyroid drugs for less than 3 months. Researchers made the TCR library from RNA that was extracted from PBMCs. For TCR beta, libraries came from iRepertoire HTBI primers and Arm-PCR of CDR3 regions. TCRdb independently ran MiXCR on the multiplex PCR reads; one entry per CDR3 protein. Of roughly 520,000 distinct CDR3 sequences in the sample, 9.5% to 15% are singletons; the top ten hold 8.9%. This sample also appeared in a second study, on T cells in Graves' hyperthyroidism and ophthalmopathy.

The source material was peripheral blood mononuclear cells (PBMCs), sampled at new diagnosis, from a patient treated with antithyroid drugs. These receptors all stem from a woman aged 25 to 45 with Graves disease.

This clonotype showed up many times. The chain recombines TRBV20-1 with TRBJ2-7; D gene unclear. Trimming shortened V by 4 bases and J by 7 bases, and 14 bases separated the two germline ends. The CDR3 has 12 amino acids. CDR1 is DFQATT, CDR2 SNEGSKA, per germline (reference sequence). For the CDR3, the DNA is TGCAGTGCTACACCTGCTCCCCTGGAGCAGTACTTC. Protein: CSATPAPLEQYF.

Regarding this clonotype: With a much larger clone just one base away, this may be a read error. The rearrangement joins TRBV12-3 or TRBV12-4 to TRBJ1-5; D possibly corresponds to TRBD1 (5 bases). Trimming removed 8 bases at V and 4 bases at J, with 15 bases between. This CDR3 is 14 amino acids long. The CDR3 DNA reads TGTGCCAGCGCCCTTGACAGAAATAATCAGCCCCAGCATTTT. Protein sequence: CASALDRNNQPQHF.

The table lists this clonotype with many counts. The CDR3 loop is CASSQVGRGYNEQFF. The CDR3 DNA reads as TGTGCCAGCAGCCAAGTGGGCAGGGGCTACAATGAGCAGTTCTTC. The chain employs TRBV14 and TRBJ2-1, with D possibly being TRBD1 (6 bases). Germline V gives CDR1 SGHDN, CDR2 FVKESK. The CDR3 sequence is 15 residues long. The V end was cut by 1 base, the J end by 3 bases, with 10 bases between.

In its sample, this clonotype was seen a few times. The CDR3 loop reads CASSARENEQFF. In DNA form, the CDR3 reads TGTGCCAGCAGCGCACGGGAGAATGAGCAGTTCTTC. V gene TRBV9 combines with J gene TRBJ2-1; D perhaps matches TRBD2 (6 bases). Trimming took off 3 bases at V and 7 bases at J, with 8 bases between the two ends. The CDR3 has 12 residues. Per germline, CDR1 SGDLS and CDR2 YYNGEE. The full variable domain, with the rest looked up from reference TRBV9 and TRBJ2-1, is DSGVTQTPKHLITATGQRVTLRCSPRSGDLSVYWYQQSLDQGLQFLIQYYNGEERAKGNILERFSAQQFPDLHSELNLSSLELGDSALYFCASSARENEQFFGPGTRLTVL.

This clonotype occurred many times. The DNA for the CDR3 is TGTGCCAGTAGTATAGTGGCCTCAACCGGAGGAGCTTTCTTT. Its translation is CASSIVASTGGAFF. V is TRBV19 and J is TRBJ1-1; D call uncertain. CDR1 and CDR2 from the germline V gene are LNHDA and SQIVND (reference sequence). This CDR3 region has 14 residues. The ends were cut back, 1 base at V and 10 bases at J, with 16 bases in the middle.

Only a few counts were recorded for this clonotype. The gene calls are TRBV5-1 and TRBJ1-1; D is perhaps TRBD1 (6 bases). From germline, CDR1 is SGHRS and CDR2 YFSETQ. This CDR3 has 15 residues. The V end was cut by 2 bases, the J end by 5 bases, with 16 bases between. CDR3 amino acids: CASSFYDQGRTEAFF. CDR3 bases: TGCGCCAGCAGCTTTTATGATCAGGGGAGGACTGAAGCTTTCTTT.

The chain is built from TRBV6-1 and TRBJ1-1, with 8 bases that match TRBD1. The CDR3 runs to 16 residues. J lost 2 bases, V lost 1 base, and 6 bases had no gene match. Germline V gene sequence: CDR1 MNHNS, CDR2 SASEGT. CDR3 in DNA: TGTGCCAGCAGTGAAGTTGATGGACAGGGAAACACTGAAGCTTTCTTT. This sequence encodes CASSEVDGQGNTEAFF.

The chain carries TRBV4-1 and TRBJ2-6; D may be TRBD2 (5 bases). Germline V CDR1 and CDR2: MGHRA, YSYEKL. The CDR3 covers 17 residues. Trimming pared 1 base from V and 0 bases from J, leaving 10 bases between. The CDR3 DNA is TGCGCCAGCAGCCAAGGGGAGAGAGTCTCTGGGGCCAACGTCCTGACTTTC. This translates into CASSQGERVSGANVLTF.

This clonotype was recorded at least ten times. The rearrangement links TRBV18 to TRBJ1-2; tentative D call: TRBD1 (5 bases). The V gene's germline CDR1 is KGHSH and CDR2 LQKENI. Trimming left V 3 bases short and J 4 bases short, with 15 bases between. This CDR3 is built from 15 residues. The CDR3 region is CASSPGSGTFYGYTF. The CDR3 region has the DNA TGTGCCAGCTCACCTGGATCAGGGACCTTCTATGGCTACACCTTC. Supplemented by reference TRBV18 and TRBJ1-2, the full variable domain reads NAGVMQNPRHLVRRRGQEARLRCSPMKGHSHVYWYRQLPEEGLKFMVYLQKENIIDESGMPKERFSAEFPKEGPSILRIQQVVRGDSAAYFCASSPGSGTFYGYTFGSGTRLTVV.

Turning to this clonotype: With a much larger clone just one base away, this may be a read error. The rearrangement joins TRBV28 to TRBJ1-1; unclear D gene. Trimming stripped 5 bases from V and 4 bases from J, with 17 bases between. The CDR3 totals 15 residues. Germline CDR1 reads MDHEN; CDR2 reads SYDVKM. This CDR3 is CASSLQLGISTEAFF. The CDR3 DNA is TGTGCCAGCAGTCTTCAACTCGGAATCAGCACTGAAGCTTTCTTT.

This clonotype was recorded at least ten times. V usage is TRBV18 and J usage is TRBJ2-1; D gene ambiguous. The length of the CDR3 is 11 residues. V was cut by 4 bases and J by 4 bases, with 2 bases left in between. CDR1 and CDR2 from the germline V gene are KGHSH and LQKENI. The CDR3 spells CASSQYNEQFF. DNA of the CDR3: TGTGCCAGCTCACAATACAATGAGCAGTTCTTC.

The gene calls are TRBV4-3 and TRBJ2-3, with D possibly TRBD1 on 6 matching bases. Trimming took off 2 bases at V and 1 base at J, with 16 bases between the two ends. The germline V gene encodes CDR1 LGHNA and CDR2 YSLEER. The CDR3 has 17 residues. In DNA form, the CDR3 reads TGCGCCAGCAGCCAACTCACAGGGAACTGGGGCACAGATACGCAGTATTTT. It specifies CASSQLTGNWGTDTQYF.

This clonotype was counted many times. The chain recombines TRBV27 with TRBJ2-1; 7 bases align to TRBD1. The V gene's germline CDR1 is MNHEY and CDR2 SMNVEV (reference sequence). The CDR3 totals 18 residues. The J segment lost 4 bases and the V segment lost 0 bases, leaving 12 bases of the junction unmatched. As DNA, the CDR3 is TGTGCCAGCAGTTTATCGATAAGGGGGCTGGTCAGGTACAATGAGCAGTTCTTC. Its protein product is CASSLSIRGLVRYNEQFF.

This clonotype was seen a few times. This rearrangement joins TRBV5-1 to TRBJ2-1; 13 nucleotides match TRBD2. J was trimmed by 10 bases and V by 2 bases; bases with no gene match: 6. Germline CDR1 SGHRS, CDR2 YFSETQ. The CDR3 loop spans 15 amino acids. This CDR3 is CASSLTSGRALEQFF. In DNA, the CDR3 is TGCGCCAGCAGCTTAACTAGCGGGAGGGCCTTAGAGCAGTTCTTC.

This clonotype appeared many times. The genes are TRBV11-2 and TRBJ1-2, with D hard to call. Trimming took off 5 bases at V and 5 bases at J, with 9 bases between the two ends. The CDR3 contains 12 residues. Germline values: CDR1 SGHAT, CDR2 FQNNGV. CDR3 amino acids: CASSVNLYGYTF. The CDR3 region has the DNA TGTGCCAGCAGCGTAAACCTATATGGCTACACCTTC.

This clonotype was counted at least ten times. The chain couples TRBV12-3 or TRBV12-4 to TRBJ2-1; TRBD2 matches at 8 bases. The junction had 9 bases not matched to a gene; V was cut back by 2 bases and J by 15 bases. The CDR3 contains 13 residues. CDR3 bases: TGTGCCAGCAGTTTAATCGGAGGACTAGCCTCGTTCTTC. It yields the protein CASSLIGGLASFF.

This clonotype was observed at least ten times. The J gene is TRBJ2-2, the V gene TRBV6-1, with TRBD2 matching over 9 bases. This CDR3 is built from 15 residues. Germline CDR1 reads MNHNS; CDR2 reads SASEGT. The V gene end was trimmed by 4 bases and the J gene end by 7 bases; junction bases not matched to a gene: 7. CDR3 DNA sequence: TGTGCCAGCAGTGTCCTAGCGGGAACGGGCGGGGAGCTGTTTTTT. Amino acid sequence: CASSVLAGTGGELFF.

The table lists this clonotype with many counts. The V call is TRBV4-2, the J call TRBJ2-1; a possible D gene is TRBD1 (5 bases). Trimming left V 0 bases short and J 3 bases short, with 9 bases between. CDR3 length: 15 amino acids. Per the germline V gene, CDR1 is LGHNA and CDR2 is YNFKEQ. CDR3 protein: CASSQEPGLYNEQFF. The CDR3 DNA is TGTGCCAGCAGCCAAGAGCCAGGGCTCTACAATGAGCAGTTCTTC.

This clonotype was counted only a few times. The chain joins TRBV27 to TRBJ1-6, with D hard to call. Trimming took off 7 bases at V and 0 bases at J, with 10 bases between the two ends. The germline V gene encodes CDR1 MNHEY and CDR2 SMNVEV (reference sequence). This CDR3 spans 15 amino acids. The CDR3 DNA sequence: TGTGCCAGCACCTACCGGAGCTCCTATAATTCACCCCTCCACTTT. This encodes CASTYRSSYNSPLHF.

This chain links TRBV19 with TRBJ2-5; TRBD2 matches at 9 bases. This CDR3 is built from 17 residues. CDR1 is LNHDA and CDR2 is SQIVND in the germline V gene (reference sequence). With 3 bases clipped from V and 2 bases from J, the junction kept 10 bases outside the gene matches. The DNA of the CDR3 is TGTGCCAGTAGTATGAGCGGGGGGCGTTTTGGGCAAGAGACCCAGTACTTC. This encodes CASSMSGGRFGQETQYF.